This is a list of T cell receptor beta chains from one sample in a study of blood T cell repertoires in COVID-19. Clones were read by immunoSEQ multiplex PCR, and TCRdb kept only the in-frame ones, dropping some. The sample contains nearly 250,000 clones, 70% to 85% of which appear only once. The source material was peripheral blood. All receptors derive from a woman over 75 with acute or convalescent COVID-19. CDR3s include the opening cysteine and the closing phenylalanine or tryptophan. Fields, in order: D gene, V gene, clone size, J gene, CDR3 DNA, CDR3 protein. D genes are given only for firm matches. Rows give clone size only sometimes, using once, few, many, or a class for an expanded clone.

D gene: .; V gene: TRBV2; clone size: .; J gene: TRBJ2-5; CDR3 DNA: TGTGCCAGCAAGGGGTTCGGGGAGACCCAGTACTTC; CDR3 protein: CASKGFGETQYF
D gene: TRBD2; V gene: TRBV7-2; clone size: once; J gene: TRBJ2-2; CDR3 DNA: TGTGCCAGCAGCTCCTTGACTAGCGGGAGGGCCTCCGGGGAGCTGTTTTTT; CDR3 protein: CASSSLTSGRASGELFF
D gene: TRBD1; V gene: TRBV5-4; clone size: once; J gene: TRBJ2-7; CDR3 DNA: TGTGCCAGCAGCTTGGCAGGGGGAAGAAGCGAGCAGTACTTC; CDR3 protein: CASSLAGGRSEQYF
D gene: .; V gene: TRBV28; clone size: .; J gene: TRBJ1-6; CDR3 DNA: TGTGCCAGCAGGGACAGCAATTCACCCCTCCACTTT; CDR3 protein: CASRDSNSPLHF
D gene: .; V gene: TRBV5-4; clone size: .; J gene: TRBJ1-1; CDR3 DNA: TGTGCCAGCAGCCCTGCGGGCGGGGGGACTGAAGCTTTCTTT; CDR3 protein: CASSPAGGGTEAFF
D gene: TRBD1; V gene: TRBV4-3; clone size: .; J gene: TRBJ1-2; CDR3 DNA: TGCGCCAGCAGCCAAGAGGGGACAGGGGTCTACTATGGCTACACCTTC; CDR3 protein: CASSQEGTGVYYGYTF
D gene: .; V gene: TRBV5-6; clone size: .; J gene: TRBJ1-4; CDR3 DNA: TGTGCCAGCAGCCGCGGTTTCGAGAATGAAAAACTGTTTTTT; CDR3 protein: CASSRGFENEKLFF
D gene: .; V gene: TRBV4-3; clone size: .; J gene: TRBJ1-2; CDR3 DNA: TGCGCCAGCAGCCAAGATCACAGGACCTACTATGGCTACACCTTC; CDR3 protein: CASSQDHRTYYGYTF
D gene: TRBD2; V gene: TRBV28; clone size: once; J gene: TRBJ2-7; CDR3 DNA: TGTGCCAGCAGAACTCTGGGACTAGCGGGAGGGCGTTCCTACGAGCAGTACTTC; CDR3 protein: CASRTLGLAGGRSYEQYF
D gene: .; V gene: TRBV18; clone size: .; J gene: TRBJ2-2; CDR3 DNA: TGTGCCAGCTCACCGCGAGCGGGACAGAACACCGGGGAGCTGTTTTTT; CDR3 protein: CASSPRAGQNTGELFF
D gene: TRBD2; V gene: TRBV4-2; clone size: .; J gene: TRBJ2-7; CDR3 DNA: TGTGCCAGCAGCCAAGGAACAGAGGGCAGCGGGATGAGGTACGAGCAGTACTTC; CDR3 protein: CASSQGTEGSGMRYEQYF
D gene: TRBD1; V gene: TRBV10-3; clone size: few; J gene: TRBJ2-7; CDR3 DNA: TGTGCCATCAGTGAGCGACAGGGGGGCGACTACGAGCAGTACTTC; CDR3 protein: CAISERQGGDYEQYF
D gene: .; V gene: TRBV5-1; clone size: few; J gene: TRBJ1-1; CDR3 DNA: TGCGCCAGCAGCCCGGAGAGGAACACTGAAGCTTTCTTT; CDR3 protein: CASSPERNTEAFF
D gene: .; V gene: TRBV18; clone size: few; J gene: TRBJ1-3; CDR3 DNA: TGTGCCAGCTCACCGCAGGGCTCTGGAAACACCATATATTTT; CDR3 protein: CASSPQGSGNTIYF
D gene: TRBD2; V gene: TRBV5-1; clone size: .; J gene: TRBJ2-1; CDR3 DNA: TGCGCCAGCAGCTTGATCACTAGCGGCCAAAATGAGCAGTTCTTC; CDR3 protein: CASSLITSGQNEQFF
D gene: .; V gene: TRBV4-1; clone size: .; J gene: TRBJ1-4; CDR3 DNA: TGCGCCAGCAGCATCCAGGGGTCAACTAATGAAAAACTGTTTTTT; CDR3 protein: CASSIQGSTNEKLFF
D gene: .; V gene: TRBV6-5; clone size: .; J gene: TRBJ2-7; CDR3 DNA: TGTGCCAGCAGTCCACAGCCTTCGGGGTCCCACGAGCAGTACTTC; CDR3 protein: CASSPQPSGSHEQYF
D gene: .; V gene: TRBV2; clone size: .; J gene: TRBJ2-4; CDR3 DNA: TGTGCCAGCAGTGAAGCAAACACAGGAGTCATATACTTC; CDR3 protein: CASSEANTGVIYF
D gene: TRBD1; V gene: TRBV29-1; clone size: .; J gene: TRBJ2-1; CDR3 DNA: TGCAGCGCCGGGGACAGGGGGTCAAATGAGCAGTTCTTC; CDR3 protein: CSAGDRGSNEQFF
D gene: .; V gene: TRBV19; clone size: .; J gene: TRBJ1-5; CDR3 DNA: TGTGCCAGTGTAATCGGGGGAAGCGGGGTCGGCAATCAGCCCCAGCATTTT; CDR3 protein: CASVIGGSGVGNQPQHF
D gene: TRBD1; V gene: TRBV5-6; clone size: .; J gene: TRBJ1-2; CDR3 DNA: TGTGCCAGCAGCTTGGTCGGACAGGGCGGTAATGGCTACACCTTC; CDR3 protein: CASSLVGQGGNGYTF
D gene: .; V gene: TRBV4-3; clone size: .; J gene: TRBJ1-3; CDR3 DNA: TGCGCCAGCAGCCAAGGGGTGGGTCAGGGAGGGTCCCATTTT; CDR3 protein: CASSQGVGQGGSHF